The 21 T cell receptor beta chains below come from one sample, sequenced in a study of control samples from healthy donors and cancer patients. Measured with immunoSEQ multiplex PCR; TCRdb has only the in-frame clones, and not every one. The sample contains fewer than 60,000 clones, 85% to 95% of which appear only once. Sequencing input: blood. The receptors originated from a man younger than 45 in good health.

The rearrangement uses TRBV6-2 or TRBV6-3 and TRBJ1-5, with D possibly being TRBD1 (6 bases). This CDR3 spans 14 amino acids. The germline V and J ends were trimmed by 5 bases and 4 bases, with 12 bases remaining between them. Per germline, CDR1 MNHEY and CDR2 SVGEGT. The CDR3 DNA is TGTGCCAGCAGTCACGAAGGGGGGAATCAGCCCCAGCATTTT. Its protein is CASSHEGGNQPQHF.

This clone was recorded once. The rearrangement links TRBV4-3 to TRBJ1-4, with TRBD1 identical over 7 bases. Germline lookup yields CDR1 LGHNA and CDR2 YSLEER. The CDR3 sequence is 15 residues long. With V trimmed by 1 base and J by 3 bases, 2 bases remained unmatched. The CDR3 DNA follows: TGCGCCAGCAGCCAAGTTACAGGGGCTAATGAAAAACTGTTTTTT. It encodes CASSQVTGANEKLFF.

The chain uses TRBV9 and TRBJ2-1; 10 positions agree with TRBD2. The germline V gene has CDR1 SGDLS and CDR2 YYNGEE. The V gene end was trimmed by 4 bases and the J gene end by 0 bases; junction bases not matched to a gene: 19. The CDR3 is 21 amino acids. The CDR3 here is CASSPGGLASTLKSSYNEQFF. The CDR3 DNA sequence: TGTGCCAGCAGCCCGGGGGGACTAGCGAGTACTCTGAAGAGCTCCTACAATGAGCAGTTCTTC.

The CDR3 protein is CASSLGSSGRNEQFF. Written as DNA, the CDR3 is TGTGCCAGCAGTTTAGGGTCTAGCGGGAGGAATGAGCAGTTCTTC. The V gene is TRBV27, the J gene TRBJ2-1, with 11 bases matching TRBD2. V dropped 2 bases and J dropped 7; count of bases not matched to a gene: 4. The CDR3 spans 15 residues. Per the germline V gene, CDR1 is MNHEY and CDR2 is SMNVEV (reference sequence).

The chain uses TRBV27 and TRBJ2-7; D perhaps matches TRBD1 (5 bases). The germline CDR1 and CDR2 sequences are MNHEY and SMNVEV (reference sequence). This CDR3 comprises 15 residues. Deletions cut 3 bases from V and 3 bases from J, with 15 bases between. CDR3 residues: CASSLSTGPLYEQYF. CDR3 bases: TGTGCCAGCAGTTTGAGTACAGGACCCCTCTACGAGCAGTACTTC.

The V and J genes are TRBV9 and TRBJ2-1, with 12 positions matching TRBD2. Germline CDR1 and CDR2: SGDLS and YYNGEE. The CDR3 sequence is 16 residues long. V lost 0 bases to trimming and J lost 5 bases; unmatched junction nucleotides: 3. In DNA, the CDR3 is TGTGCCAGCAGCGTAGGAAGGACTAGCGGGAACAATGAGCAGTTCTTC. Its translation: CASSVGRTSGNNEQFF. Combining the CDR3 with reference TRBV9 and TRBJ2-1 gives the whole variable domain DSGVTQTPKHLITATGQRVTLRCSPRSGDLSVYWYQQSLDQGLQFLIQYYNGEERAKGNILERFSAQQFPDLHSELNLSSLELGDSALYFCASSVGRTSGNNEQFFGPGTRLTVL.

The rearrangement uses TRBV6-2 or TRBV6-3 and TRBJ2-7; D possibly corresponds to TRBD2 (5 bases). The germline CDR1 and CDR2 sequences are MNHEY and SVGEGT. The V and J ends lost 4 bases and 2 bases respectively, with 12 bases between them. The CDR3 sequence is 14 residues long. CDR3 sequence: CASSFLAETYEQYF. The CDR3 nucleotides read TGTGCCAGCAGTTTCCTAGCTGAAACCTACGAGCAGTACTTC.

The chain recombines TRBV19 with TRBJ1-5, with 7 bases aligning to TRBD1. This CDR3 is built from 13 residues. Unmatched junction bases numbered 7, after V lost 7 bases and J lost 7 bases. Germline CDR1 LNHDA, CDR2 SQIVND (reference sequence). CDR3 nucleotide sequence: TGTGCCAGTACCGACAGGGAACGGCAGCCCCAGCATTTT. This gives the protein CASTDRERQPQHF.

The chain recombines TRBV28 with TRBJ1-5; D is perhaps TRBD1 (6 bases). Per the germline V gene, CDR1 is MDHEN and CDR2 is SYDVKM. The CDR3 totals 15 residues. Trimming cost V 4 bases and J 2 bases, with 12 bases left between them. CDR3 nucleotide sequence: TGTGCCAGCAGTTCGACACACAGGGGCAATCAGCCCCAGCATTTT. The encoded protein is CASSSTHRGNQPQHF.

A single count supports this clone. The chain recombines TRBV28 with TRBJ2-7; no firm D call. From germline, CDR1 is MDHEN and CDR2 SYDVKM. This CDR3 contains 11 residues. V shed 2 bases and J shed 6 bases, with 5 bases lying between them. As DNA, the CDR3 is TGTGCCAGCAGTTTAGGGCCCGAGCAGTACTTC. It encodes CASSLGPEQYF.

This sequence joins TRBV18 and TRBJ1-4; D is unclear. V was cut by 4 bases and J by 1 base, with 10 bases left in between. Germline assignment: CDR1 KGHSH and CDR2 LQKENI. This CDR3 has 15 amino acids. The CDR3 region has the DNA TGTGCCAGCTCACGGACGGGGAAAACTAATGAAAAACTGTTTTTT. Translating it yields CASSRTGKTNEKLFF.

The rearrangement joins TRBV28 to TRBJ1-3; unclear D gene. From germline, CDR1 is MDHEN and CDR2 SYDVKM. The CDR3 has 14 residues. Trimming stripped 3 bases from V and 7 bases from J, with 13 bases between. The CDR3 DNA reads TGTGCCAGCAGTTTGGGTCAAACGCCTAACACCATATATTTT. It encodes CASSLGQTPNTIYF.

The chain employs TRBV2 and TRBJ1-1; D is possibly TRBD1 (5 bases). Trimming took off 6 bases at V and 0 bases at J, with 8 bases between the two ends. The CDR3 spans 13 residues. From germline, CDR1 is SNHLY and CDR2 FYNNEI. CDR3 sequence (DNA): TGTGCCAGCAGCCAGGGCATGAACACTGAAGCTTTCTTT. Residues: CASSQGMNTEAFF.

The gene calls are TRBV19 and TRBJ2-2; possible D gene TRBD1, 5 bases. Trimming stripped 2 bases from V and 2 bases from J, with 9 bases between. The germline CDR1 and CDR2 sequences are LNHDA and SQIVND (reference sequence). The CDR3 totals 15 residues. The CDR3 here is CASSIRGANTGELFF. The CDR3 region has the DNA TGTGCCAGTAGTATACGTGGGGCAAACACCGGGGAGCTGTTTTTT.

The chain joins TRBV2 to TRBJ1-5; unclear D gene. The germline V gene encodes CDR1 SNHLY and CDR2 FYNNEI. Trimming removed 7 bases at V and 1 base at J, with 8 bases between. The CDR3 loop spans 13 amino acids. CDR3 nucleotide sequence: TGTGCCAGCAACCGGGAAAGCAATCAGCCCCAGCATTTT. This translates into CASNRESNQPQHF.

On this clone itself: The same CDR3 is also encoded by other DNA sequences in this sample. The chain has TRBV7-2 and TRBJ2-7, with 10 bases aligning to TRBD2. The CDR3 spans 14 residues. Germline lookup yields CDR1 SGHTA and CDR2 FQGNSA. V lost 5 bases to trimming and J lost 2 bases; unmatched junction nucleotides: 3. In nucleotides, the CDR3 is TGTGCCAGCAGCCTCCTAGCGGGAGCCTACGAGCAGTACTTC. Translated, it gives CASSLLAGAYEQYF.

The rearrangement uses TRBV4-1 and TRBJ1-3; D possibly corresponds to TRBD1 (5 bases). V lost 1 base to trimming and J lost 2 bases, with 12 bases between them. The CDR3 covers 16 residues. CDR1 and CDR2 from the germline V gene are MGHRA and YSYEKL. This CDR3 is CASSQAWGKTGNTIYF. CDR3 in DNA: TGCGCCAGCAGCCAAGCCTGGGGGAAAACTGGAAACACCATATATTTT.

The V and J genes are TRBV7-8 and TRBJ2-7; possible D gene TRBD1, 5 bases. V lost 8 bases, J lost 2 bases, and 13 bases lay in between. This CDR3 has 13 residues. Germline loops: CDR1 SGHVS, CDR2 FQNEAQ. In nucleotides, the CDR3 is TGTGCCAGCCAGGGTCACTTAACCTACGAGCAGTACTTC. Its translation: CASQGHLTYEQYF.

This chain uses TRBV28 with TRBJ1-5; no clear D gene. Trimming pared 7 bases from V and 0 bases from J, leaving 10 bases between. CDR1 is MDHEN and CDR2 is SYDVKM in the germline V gene. This CDR3 is built from 14 residues. The CDR3 loop reads CASNSPYSNQPQHF. The CDR3 nucleotides read TGTGCCAGCAACTCGCCATATAGCAATCAGCCCCAGCATTTT. The full variable domain, in which reference TRBV28 and TRBJ1-5 provide the parts outside the CDR3, is DVKVTQSSRYLVKRTGEKVFLECVQDMDHENMFWYRQDPGLGLRLIYFSYDVKMKEKGDIPEGYSVSREKKERFSLILESASTNQTSMYLCASNSPYSNQPQHFGDGTRLSIL.

The gene calls are TRBV28 and TRBJ1-6; D call uncertain. The V end lost 2 bases, the J end lost 7 bases, and 15 bases lay between the germline ends. The CDR3 extends over 16 amino acids. From germline, CDR1 is MDHEN and CDR2 SYDVKM. The CDR3 coding sequence is TGTGCCAGCAGTTTACCAAACGTGGGCTTAAATTCACCCCTCCACTTT. Protein product: CASSLPNVGLNSPLHF.

V and J are TRBV6-5 and TRBJ2-1, with TRBD2 identical over 11 bases. The CDR3 sequence is 14 residues long. CDR1 and CDR2 from the germline V gene are MNHEY and SVGAGI. The trim removed 4 bases at V and 7 bases at J, leaving 3 bases unmatched. The DNA for the CDR3 is TGTGCCAGCAGTTTAGCGGGAGGGCCAAATGAGCAGTTCTTC. The encoded protein is CASSLAGGPNEQFF.